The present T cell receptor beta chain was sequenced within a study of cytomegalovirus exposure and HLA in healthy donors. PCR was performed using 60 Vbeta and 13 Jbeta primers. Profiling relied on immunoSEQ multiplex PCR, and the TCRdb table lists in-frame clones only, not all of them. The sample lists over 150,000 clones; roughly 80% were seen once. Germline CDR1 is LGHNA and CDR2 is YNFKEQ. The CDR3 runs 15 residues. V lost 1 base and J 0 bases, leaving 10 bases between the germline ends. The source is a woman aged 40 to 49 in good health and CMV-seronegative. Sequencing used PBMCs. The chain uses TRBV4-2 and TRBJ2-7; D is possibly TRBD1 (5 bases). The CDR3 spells CASSQVGQVSYEQYF. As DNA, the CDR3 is TGTGCCAGCAGCCAAGTGGGGCAGGTCTCCTACGAGCAGTACTTC.